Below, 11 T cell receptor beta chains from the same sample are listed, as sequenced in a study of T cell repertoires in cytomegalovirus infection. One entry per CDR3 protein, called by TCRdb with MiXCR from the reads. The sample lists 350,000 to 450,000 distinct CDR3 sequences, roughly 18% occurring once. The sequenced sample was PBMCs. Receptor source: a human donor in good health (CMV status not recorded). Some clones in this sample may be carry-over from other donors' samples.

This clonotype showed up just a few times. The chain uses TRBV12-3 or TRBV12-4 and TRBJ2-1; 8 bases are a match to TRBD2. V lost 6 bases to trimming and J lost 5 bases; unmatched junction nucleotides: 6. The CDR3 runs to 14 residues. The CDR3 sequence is CASSKAGANNEQFF. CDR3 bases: TGTGCCAGCAGCAAAGCGGGGGCGAACAATGAGCAGTTCTTC.

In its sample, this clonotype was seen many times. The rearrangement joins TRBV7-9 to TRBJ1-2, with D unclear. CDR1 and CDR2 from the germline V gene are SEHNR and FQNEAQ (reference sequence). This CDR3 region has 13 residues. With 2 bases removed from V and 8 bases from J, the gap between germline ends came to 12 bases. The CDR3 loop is CASSLTAGGGYTF. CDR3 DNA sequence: TGTGCCAGCAGCTTAACGGCCGGCGGGGGCTACACCTTC.

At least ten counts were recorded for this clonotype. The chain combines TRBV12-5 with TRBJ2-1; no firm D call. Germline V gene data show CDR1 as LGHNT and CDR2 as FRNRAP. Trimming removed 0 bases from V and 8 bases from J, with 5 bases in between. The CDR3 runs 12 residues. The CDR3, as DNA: TGTGCTAGTGGTTTGGTACGGGATGAGCAGTTCTTC. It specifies CASGLVRDEQFF.

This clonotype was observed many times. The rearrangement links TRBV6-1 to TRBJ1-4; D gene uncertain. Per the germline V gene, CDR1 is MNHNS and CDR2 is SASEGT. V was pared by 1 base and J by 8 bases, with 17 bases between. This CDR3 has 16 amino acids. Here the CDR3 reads CASSEGAGPTTEKLFF. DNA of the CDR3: TGTGCCAGCAGTGAAGGGGCTGGTCCAACAACGGAAAAACTGTTTTTT.

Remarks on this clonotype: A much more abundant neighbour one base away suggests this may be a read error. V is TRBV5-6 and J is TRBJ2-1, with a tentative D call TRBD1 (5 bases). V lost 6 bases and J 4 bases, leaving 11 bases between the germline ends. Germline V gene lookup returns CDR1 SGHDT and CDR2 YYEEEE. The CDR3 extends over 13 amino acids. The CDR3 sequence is CASNYDSYNEQFF. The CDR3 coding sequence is TGTGCCAGCAATTACGACAGTTACAATGAGCAGTTCTTC. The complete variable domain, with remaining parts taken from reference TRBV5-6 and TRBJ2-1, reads DAGVTQSPTHLIKTRGQQVTLRCSPKSGHDTVSWYQQALGQGPQFIFQYYEEEERQRGNFPDRFSGHQFPNYSSELNVNALLLGDSALYLCASNYDSYNEQFFGPGTRLTVL.

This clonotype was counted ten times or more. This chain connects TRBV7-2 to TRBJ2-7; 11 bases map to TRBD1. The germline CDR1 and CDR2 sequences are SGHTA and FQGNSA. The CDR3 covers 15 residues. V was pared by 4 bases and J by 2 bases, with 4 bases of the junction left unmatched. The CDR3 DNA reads TGTGCCAGCAGCTCGAAGGGACAGGGGGCCTACGAGCAGTACTTC. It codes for CASSSKGQGAYEQYF.

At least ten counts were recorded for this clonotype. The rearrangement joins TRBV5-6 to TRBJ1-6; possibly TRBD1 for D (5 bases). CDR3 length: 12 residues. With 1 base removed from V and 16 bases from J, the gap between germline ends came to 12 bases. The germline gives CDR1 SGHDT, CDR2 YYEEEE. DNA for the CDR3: TGTGCCAGCAGCTTGTATTCAGGGATTCTCCACTTT. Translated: CASSLYSGILHF.

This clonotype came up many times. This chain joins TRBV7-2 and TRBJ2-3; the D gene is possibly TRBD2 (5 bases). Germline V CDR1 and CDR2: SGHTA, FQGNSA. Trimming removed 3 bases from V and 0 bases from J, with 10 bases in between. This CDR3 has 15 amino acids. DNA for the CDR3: TGTGCCAGCAGCTTTAGCGTAACTAGCACAGATACGCAGTATTTT. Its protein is CASSFSVTSTDTQYF.

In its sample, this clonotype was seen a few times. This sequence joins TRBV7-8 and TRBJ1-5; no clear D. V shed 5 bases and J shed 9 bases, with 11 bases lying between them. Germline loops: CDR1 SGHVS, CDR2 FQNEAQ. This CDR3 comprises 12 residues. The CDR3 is CASSIGRRPQHF. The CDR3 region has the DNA TGTGCCAGCAGCATAGGGAGAAGGCCCCAGCATTTT.

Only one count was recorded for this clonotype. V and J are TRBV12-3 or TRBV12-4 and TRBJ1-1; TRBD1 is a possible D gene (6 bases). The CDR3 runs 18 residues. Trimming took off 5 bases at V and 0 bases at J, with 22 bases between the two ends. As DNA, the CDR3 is TGTGCCAGCAGTCCAGGGGTCGCAGCCGACCTCATGAACACTGAAGCTTTCTTT. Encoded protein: CASSPGVAADLMNTEAFF.

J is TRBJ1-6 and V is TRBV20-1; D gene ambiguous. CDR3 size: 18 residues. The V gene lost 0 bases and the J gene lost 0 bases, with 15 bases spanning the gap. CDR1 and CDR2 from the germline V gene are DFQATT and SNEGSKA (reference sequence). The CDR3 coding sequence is TGCAGTGCTAGAGATCTAGGGATTAGTAGCTCCTATAATTCACCCCTCCACTTT. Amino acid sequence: CSARDLGISSSYNSPLHF.